The TCR beta chain described here comes from a study of T cells in Graves' hyperthyroidism and ophthalmopathy. Study-wide background: The blood sample was taken at first diagnosis, before treatment began.

The investigators amplified TCR beta CDR3 regions from RNA transcripts. The primer set for the first-round RT-PCR of the TCR CDR3 was HTBI. From the multiplex PCR reads, TCRdb called clonotypes with MiXCR, one entry per CDR3 protein. Of approximately 600,000 distinct CDR3 sequences listed, around 21% are singletons. Every diagnosis used clinical symptoms, serum thyroxine and TRAb, thyroid ultrasound and orbital computed tomography. Study-wide points: Clonotypes that were expanded in thyroid above 0.001 mostly appeared in blood too.

This CDR3 comprises 16 residues. V lost 4 bases, J lost 6 bases, and 10 bases stayed unmatched. The germline CDR1 and CDR2 sequences are SGHRS and YFSETQ. Many counts were recorded for this clonotype. The antigen is undetermined. V is TRBV5-1 and J is TRBJ2-1; 10 bases match TRBD2. The sequenced sample consisted of blood. This receptor was identified in a man aged 25 to 45 with Graves' ophthalmopathy. The CDR3 coding sequence is TGCGCCAGCAGCGTTCCTAGCGGGAGAGGTTTCAATGAGCAGTTCTTC. This translates into CASSVPSGRGFNEQFF.